This is a list of T cell receptor beta chains from one sample in a study of blood T cell repertoires in COVID-19. Assay used: immunoSEQ multiplex PCR; TCRdb lists only in-frame clones, some missing. The table has around 19,000 clones, roughly nine tenths seen once. Material: peripheral blood. These receptors all stem from a human donor in a cohort sampled during active COVID-19. The CDR3 runs from the conserved cysteine through the conserved F or W. Fields, in order: CDR3 protein, V gene, J gene.

CASSLDGGTGASQETQYF	TRBV11-2	TRBJ2-5
CASSVGASNYNEQFF	TRBV9	TRBJ2-1
CSVERQGGTEAFF	TRBV29-1	TRBJ1-1
CASSPQLGEQFF	TRBV11-2	TRBJ2-1
CASSVGLAGVYEQYF	TRBV9	TRBJ2-7
CASSLQGPNEQFF	TRBV13	TRBJ2-1
CASSPETRAMYGYTF	TRBV11-2	TRBJ1-2
CASGDRGDVTDTQYF	TRBV28	TRBJ2-3
CASSPKQGIIGTIYF	TRBV4-1	TRBJ1-3
CASSVTSGDPYNEQFF	TRBV7-3	TRBJ2-1
CASSLVRDTEAFF	TRBV11-2	TRBJ1-1
CASGLSVAGGIKSSYNEQFF	TRBV12-5	TRBJ2-1
CASSVGDISYEQYF	TRBV9	TRBJ2-7
CASSPEGGDNEQFF	TRBV5-1	TRBJ2-1
CASSTSGSRNEQFF	TRBV19	TRBJ2-1
CASSESRGPSSGNTIYF	TRBV10-1	TRBJ1-3
CASSLETGRETQYF	TRBV7-9	TRBJ2-5
CASKQQGTYEQYF	TRBV11-2	TRBJ2-7
CASSLGIPNTEAFF	TRBV27	TRBJ1-1
CASSVDVASGTEAFF	TRBV7-3	TRBJ1-1
CASSHSGRDTEAFF	TRBV3-1/TRBV3-2	TRBJ1-1
CAWAAGGTYGYTF	TRBV30	TRBJ1-2
CASRMDSREQYF	TRBV5-4	TRBJ2-7
CATTGTSPHEQYF	TRBV2	TRBJ2-7
CASRIGGRSTDTQYF	TRBV28	TRBJ2-3
CASSLALTGGINEQFF	TRBV5-1	TRBJ2-1
CASSLDRETHEQYF	TRBV7-9	TRBJ2-7